Listed below are T cell receptor beta chains from one sample, sequenced in a study of cytomegalovirus exposure and HLA in healthy donors. Here immunoSEQ multiplex PCR was the method, and the copy in TCRdb shows in-frame clones only, minus some. Among 110,000 to 150,000 clones listed, around 70% were seen once. Sample: PBMCs. The receptors were sampled from a man aged 35-49 years in good health and CMV-seronegative. Each CDR3 is given with its conserved first and last residue. The order of the fields is J gene, V gene, clone size, D gene, CDR3 protein, CDR3 DNA. A D gene is named only where the DNA matches it firmly. Not every row has a clone size; where given, it reads once, few, many or a size class.

j_gene: TRBJ1-2; v_gene: TRBV27; abundance: once; d_gene: NA; CDR3aa: CASSFGQNYGYTF; CDR3nt: TGTGCCAGCAGTTTCGGACAGAACTATGGCTACACCTTC
j_gene: TRBJ2-7; v_gene: TRBV28; abundance: few; d_gene: TRBD1; CDR3aa: CASSSPSNDRGSYEQYF; CDR3nt: TGTGCCAGCAGTTCCCCATCTAACGACAGGGGCTCCTACGAGCAGTACTTC
j_gene: TRBJ2-7; v_gene: TRBV2; abundance: NA; d_gene: NA; CDR3aa: CASSGGVYSYEQYF; CDR3nt: TGTGCCAGCAGTGGCGGGGTCTACTCCTACGAGCAGTACTTC
j_gene: TRBJ2-7; v_gene: TRBV10-3; abundance: NA; d_gene: TRBD2; CDR3aa: CAISASSIAGGSYEQYF; CDR3nt: TGTGCCATCAGTGCCTCGAGTATAGCGGGAGGGAGCTACGAGCAGTACTTC
j_gene: TRBJ1-1; v_gene: TRBV27; abundance: few; d_gene: TRBD1; CDR3aa: CASSLAKGAPAFF; CDR3nt: TGTGCCAGCAGTTTAGCTAAGGGGGCCCCGGCTTTCTTT
j_gene: TRBJ2-5; v_gene: TRBV7-6; abundance: once; d_gene: NA; CDR3aa: CASTRREGRTQYF; CDR3nt: TGTGCCAGCACCCGTCGAGAGGGCAGGACCCAGTACTTC
j_gene: TRBJ1-1; v_gene: TRBV6-5; abundance: NA; d_gene: NA; CDR3aa: CASSRTGFMEAFF; CDR3nt: TGTGCCAGCAGCAGAACAGGGTTCATGGAGGCTTTCTTT
j_gene: TRBJ2-7; v_gene: TRBV25-1; abundance: NA; d_gene: TRBD1; CDR3aa: CASSEHGTEYEQYF; CDR3nt: TGTGCCAGCAGTGAACACGGGACAGAGTACGAGCAGTACTTC
j_gene: TRBJ1-1; v_gene: TRBV15; abundance: NA; d_gene: TRBD1; CDR3aa: CATSRGNRGTEAFF; CDR3nt: TGTGCCACCAGCAGAGGCAACAGGGGCACTGAAGCTTTCTTT
j_gene: TRBJ1-5; v_gene: TRBV2; abundance: NA; d_gene: NA; CDR3aa: CASSGGTESNQPQHF; CDR3nt: TGTGCCAGCAGCGGCGGTACGGAGAGCAATCAGCCCCAGCATTTT
j_gene: TRBJ2-3; v_gene: TRBV5-1; abundance: NA; d_gene: NA; CDR3aa: CASSLGGAGPSTDTQYF; CDR3nt: TGCGCCAGCAGCCTTGGGGGGGCAGGCCCTAGCACAGATACGCAGTATTTT
j_gene: TRBJ1-1; v_gene: TRBV9; abundance: NA; d_gene: NA; CDR3aa: CASSAHVAENTEAFF; CDR3nt: TGTGCCAGCAGCGCCCACGTTGCGGAGAACACTGAAGCTTTCTTT
j_gene: TRBJ1-1; v_gene: TRBV5-1; abundance: NA; d_gene: TRBD1; CDR3aa: CASSWGGQGGTEAFF; CDR3nt: TGCGCCAGCAGCTGGGGGGGACAGGGTGGCACTGAAGCTTTCTTT
j_gene: TRBJ1-1; v_gene: TRBV5-1; abundance: NA; d_gene: TRBD1; CDR3aa: CASSLGTGSRGGTEAFF; CDR3nt: TGCGCCAGCAGCTTGGGGACAGGGAGTCGTGGGGGCACTGAAGCTTTCTTT
j_gene: TRBJ2-1; v_gene: TRBV5-1; abundance: NA; d_gene: NA; CDR3aa: CASSLATRASSYNEQFF; CDR3nt: TGCGCCAGCAGCTTGGCCACGCGGGCCAGCTCCTACAATGAGCAGTTCTTC
j_gene: TRBJ2-6; v_gene: TRBV5-8; abundance: NA; d_gene: NA; CDR3aa: CASSRDSGANVLTF; CDR3nt: TGTGCCAGCAGCCGGGACTCTGGGGCCAACGTCCTGACTTTC
j_gene: TRBJ2-5; v_gene: TRBV7-9; abundance: NA; d_gene: TRBD1; CDR3aa: CASSSSISRTGRHF; CDR3nt: TGTGCCAGCAGCTCCTCAATTTCTAGGACAGGTCGTCACTTC
j_gene: TRBJ1-3; v_gene: TRBV28; abundance: NA; d_gene: NA; CDR3aa: CASSLAGLGNTIYF; CDR3nt: TGTGCCAGCAGTTTGGCAGGGCTTGGAAACACCATATATTTT
j_gene: TRBJ2-7; v_gene: TRBV6-1; abundance: NA; d_gene: NA; CDR3aa: CASSPGQTITYEQYF; CDR3nt: TGTGCCAGCAGCCCCGGACAGACAATAACCTACGAGCAGTACTTC
j_gene: TRBJ1-1; v_gene: TRBV6-1; abundance: NA; d_gene: TRBD1; CDR3aa: CASRYRGNTEAFF; CDR3nt: TGTGCCAGCAGGTACAGGGGGAACACTGAAGCTTTCTTT
j_gene: TRBJ2-7; v_gene: TRBV27; abundance: NA; d_gene: TRBD1; CDR3aa: CASSFTFPGTGAYEQYF; CDR3nt: TGTGCCAGCAGTTTCACATTCCCCGGGACAGGGGCTTACGAGCAGTACTTC
j_gene: TRBJ2-3; v_gene: TRBV7-2; abundance: few; d_gene: NA; CDR3aa: CASSPVDTQYF; CDR3nt: TGTGCCAGCAGCCCTGTAGATACGCAGTATTTT
j_gene: TRBJ2-2; v_gene: TRBV29-1; abundance: NA; d_gene: TRBD1; CDR3aa: CSSRGSAGELFF; CDR3nt: TGCAGCTCCAGGGGGTCGGCCGGGGAGCTGTTTTTT
j_gene: TRBJ2-7; v_gene: TRBV7-6; abundance: NA; d_gene: TRBD2; CDR3aa: CASSSPTSGTYEQYF; CDR3nt: TGTGCCAGCAGCTCACCGACTAGCGGGACCTACGAGCAGTACTTC
j_gene: TRBJ2-7; v_gene: TRBV9; abundance: once; d_gene: NA; CDR3aa: CASSGGPSRFYEQYF; CDR3nt: TGTGCCAGCAGCGGTGGGCCTAGCAGATTCTACGAGCAGTACTTC
j_gene: TRBJ1-1; v_gene: TRBV9; abundance: few; d_gene: NA; CDR3aa: CASSVAVEGEAFF; CDR3nt: TGTGCCAGCAGCGTAGCCGTTGAGGGTGAAGCTTTCTTT
j_gene: TRBJ1-1; v_gene: TRBV7-8; abundance: few; d_gene: TRBD1; CDR3aa: CASSLALQGGTEAFF; CDR3nt: TGTGCCAGCAGCTTAGCCCTGCAGGGGGGCACTGAAGCTTTCTTT
j_gene: TRBJ2-1; v_gene: TRBV9; abundance: NA; d_gene: TRBD2; CDR3aa: CASSASLAGGYNEQFF; CDR3nt: TGTGCCAGCAGCGCGTCGCTAGCGGGGGGGTACAATGAGCAGTTCTTC
j_gene: TRBJ2-2; v_gene: TRBV7-9; abundance: few; d_gene: NA; CDR3aa: CASSLYGTLNTGELFF; CDR3nt: TGTGCCAGCAGCTTATACGGGACACTTAACACCGGGGAGCTGTTTTTT
j_gene: TRBJ1-2; v_gene: TRBV7-9; abundance: once; d_gene: TRBD1; CDR3aa: CASKLFPGTVGYTF; CDR3nt: TGTGCCAGCAAATTGTTCCCCGGGACAGTCGGCTACACCTTC
j_gene: TRBJ2-7; v_gene: TRBV30; abundance: once; d_gene: NA; CDR3aa: CAWNRQGGREQYF; CDR3nt: TGTGCCTGGAACCGGCAGGGAGGTCGGGAGCAGTACTTC
j_gene: TRBJ2-5; v_gene: TRBV25-1; abundance: few; d_gene: TRBD2; CDR3aa: CASSEGLAGVETQYF; CDR3nt: TGTGCCAGCAGTGAAGGCCTAGCGGGAGTGGAGACCCAGTACTTC
j_gene: TRBJ2-1; v_gene: TRBV9; abundance: NA; d_gene: TRBD2; CDR3aa: CASSLSSGSYNEQFF; CDR3nt: TGTGCCAGCAGCCTTTCTAGCGGGAGCTACAATGAGCAGTTCTTC
j_gene: TRBJ2-2; v_gene: TRBV9; abundance: NA; d_gene: TRBD1; CDR3aa: CASSKQGAGELFF; CDR3nt: TGTGCCAGCAGCAAACAGGGGGCTGGGGAGCTGTTTTTT
j_gene: TRBJ1-5; v_gene: TRBV5-4; abundance: NA; d_gene: NA; CDR3aa: CASSLMDSPQPQHF; CDR3nt: TGTGCCAGCAGCCTGATGGACAGTCCCCAGCCCCAGCATTTT
j_gene: TRBJ1-5; v_gene: TRBV27; abundance: NA; d_gene: NA; CDR3aa: CASSSRRGQPQHF; CDR3nt: TGTGCCAGCAGTTCCCGGAGGGGTCAGCCCCAGCATTTT
j_gene: TRBJ1-3; v_gene: TRBV9; abundance: NA; d_gene: TRBD1; CDR3aa: CASSPRTGVNTIYF; CDR3nt: TGTGCCAGCAGCCCTCGGACAGGCGTAAACACCATATATTTT
j_gene: TRBJ2-2; v_gene: TRBV7-8; abundance: NA; d_gene: TRBD2; CDR3aa: CASSAGLAGRGTGELFF; CDR3nt: TGTGCCAGCAGCGCGGGACTAGCGGGGCGAGGCACCGGGGAGCTGTTTTTT
j_gene: TRBJ1-2; v_gene: TRBV28; abundance: NA; d_gene: TRBD1; CDR3aa: CASNPGQLGYTF; CDR3nt: TGTGCCAGCAACCCGGGACAGCTCGGCTACACCTTC
j_gene: TRBJ2-3; v_gene: TRBV7-9; abundance: NA; d_gene: NA; CDR3aa: CASSSRASTDTQYF; CDR3nt: TGTGCCAGCAGCTCACGAGCGAGCACAGATACGCAGTATTTT
j_gene: TRBJ2-1; v_gene: TRBV9; abundance: few; d_gene: TRBD2; CDR3aa: CASSVYGGRDYNEQFF; CDR3nt: TGTGCCAGCAGCGTATATGGCGGGAGAGACTACAATGAGCAGTTCTTC
j_gene: TRBJ1-6; v_gene: TRBV30; abundance: NA; d_gene: TRBD1; CDR3aa: CAWSDLTGDRSPLHF; CDR3nt: TGTGCCTGGAGTGACCTGACAGGGGACCGTTCACCCCTCCACTTT
j_gene: TRBJ1-6; v_gene: TRBV6-5; abundance: few; d_gene: NA; CDR3aa: CASSYDGGSYNSPLHF; CDR3nt: TGTGCCAGCAGTTACGACGGAGGCTCCTATAATTCACCCCTCCACTTT
j_gene: TRBJ2-1; v_gene: TRBV18; abundance: NA; d_gene: TRBD1; CDR3aa: CASSPMDRAIGEQFF; CDR3nt: TGTGCCAGCTCACCAATGGACAGGGCCATAGGGGAGCAGTTCTTC
j_gene: TRBJ1-4; v_gene: TRBV2; abundance: once; d_gene: NA; CDR3aa: CASRRGPNEKLFF; CDR3nt: TGTGCCAGCAGGCGGGGACCTAATGAAAAACTGTTTTTT
j_gene: TRBJ2-7; v_gene: TRBV6-5; abundance: NA; d_gene: TRBD2; CDR3aa: CASSRLAGSSYEQYF; CDR3nt: TGTGCCAGCAGCCGACTAGCGGGGAGCTCCTACGAGCAGTACTTC
j_gene: TRBJ2-7; v_gene: TRBV11-2; abundance: NA; d_gene: TRBD2; CDR3aa: CASSSGLAYAYEQYF; CDR3nt: TGTGCCAGCAGCTCGGGACTAGCGTATGCCTACGAGCAGTACTTC
j_gene: TRBJ2-5; v_gene: TRBV25-1; abundance: NA; d_gene: NA; CDR3aa: CASSEYSRGGQKETQYF; CDR3nt: TGTGCCAGCAGTGAATATTCTAGGGGTGGCCAGAAAGAGACCCAGTACTTC
j_gene: TRBJ2-7; v_gene: TRBV13; abundance: NA; d_gene: TRBD2; CDR3aa: CASSTLRDSGRAGEQYF; CDR3nt: TGTGCCAGCAGCACCTTGAGGGATAGCGGGAGGGCCGGCGAGCAGTACTTC
j_gene: TRBJ2-1; v_gene: TRBV29-1; abundance: NA; d_gene: NA; CDR3aa: CGGGRAYNEQFF; CDR3nt: TGTGGAGGCGGTAGGGCCTACAATGAGCAGTTCTTC
j_gene: TRBJ2-7; v_gene: TRBV19; abundance: NA; d_gene: NA; CDR3aa: CASSTNQYEQYF; CDR3nt: TGTGCCAGTAGCACAAATCAGTACGAGCAGTACTTC